A selection of T cell receptor beta chains follows, all from one sample in a study of blood T cells in healthy people across ages. Using its own MiXCR run on the 5' RACE reads, TCRdb lists one record per CDR3 protein. Of about 1.5 million distinct CDR3 sequences listed, approximately 39% are singletons. The specimen was blood. The receptors were sampled from a woman in her late teens or twenties in good health. CDR3s include the opening cysteine and the closing phenylalanine or tryptophan. A D gene is named only where the DNA matches it firmly. Clone size is not always given. Where it is, it says once, few, many or a class for expanded clones.

J,V,D,size,CDR3,DNA
TRBJ2-7,TRBV20-1,TRBD2,.,CSARSTSGYNEQYF,TGCAGTGCTAGATCGACTAGCGGGTACAATGAGCAGTACTTC
TRBJ1-2,TRBV20-1,.,.,CSAHGGRIYGYTF,TGCAGTGCCCACGGCGGAAGAATCTATGGCTACACCTTC
TRBJ2-3,TRBV20-1,TRBD2,few,CSARDRLAGGPGDTQYF,TGCAGTGCTAGAGATCGACTAGCGGGGGGGCCGGGAGATACGCAGTATTTT
TRBJ2-1,TRBV20-1,TRBD2,.,CSASQTSGNSYNEQFF,TGCAGTGCTAGTCAGACTAGCGGGAACTCCTACAATGAGCAGTTCTTC
TRBJ1-2,TRBV7-2,.,.,CASSSFRGQGYTF,TGTGCCAGCAGCTCGTTCAGGGGTCAGGGCTACACCTTC
TRBJ2-3,TRBV5-1,.,.,CASRRRQDTSTDTQYF,TGCGCCAGCAGACGGCGACAGGACACTAGCACAGATACGCAGTATTTT
TRBJ2-5,TRBV20-1,TRBD1,few,CSAFLGQHLQTQYF,TGCAGTGCTTTCCTGGGACAGCACCTCCAGACCCAGTACTTC
TRBJ2-5,TRBV29-1,.,.,CSGAGTTQETQYF,TGCAGCGGTGCGGGGACAACACAAGAGACCCAGTACTTC
TRBJ1-2,TRBV25-1,.,.,CASSIPEYNYGYTF,TGTGCCAGCAGTATTCCGGAATATAACTATGGCTACACCTTC
TRBJ2-4,TRBV7-2,.,.,CASSLAQRVAKNIQYF,TGTGCCAGCAGCTTAGCCCAGAGGGTAGCCAAAAACATTCAGTACTTC
TRBJ2-7,TRBV4-1,.,few,CASSQVTGEGSYEQYF,TGCGCCAGCAGCCAAGTGACAGGGGAGGGCTCCTACGAGCAGTACTTC
TRBJ1-2,TRBV7-9,TRBD1,once,CASSQRTGGFYTF,TGTGCCAGCAGCCAGAGGACAGGGGGGTTCTACACCTTC
TRBJ2-5,TRBV4-3,.,few,CASSRSYFRDRETQYF,TGCGCCAGCAGCCGTTCCTACTTTAGGGACCGAGAGACCCAGTACTTC
TRBJ1-2,TRBV12-3/TRBV12-4,.,.,CAIRTFAGYTF,TGTGCCATCCGGACTTTCGCAGGCTACACCTTC
TRBJ2-7,TRBV5-1,.,.,CASSSSRESYEQYF,TGCGCCAGCAGCTCGAGTCGCGAATCCTACGAGCAGTACTTC
TRBJ2-1,TRBV6-2/TRBV6-3,.,.,CASSWGAGRGYNEQFF,TGTGCCAGCAGTTGGGGGGCAGGACGGGGCTACAATGAGCAGTTCTTC
TRBJ2-7,TRBV20-1,.,.,CSARGHTDYEQYF,TGCAGTGCTAGAGGACACACTGACTACGAGCAGTACTTC
TRBJ2-5,TRBV25-1,TRBD2,few,CASSEYRLAGGQETQYF,TGTGCCAGCAGTGAATATCGCCTAGCGGGGGGTCAGGAGACCCAGTACTTC
TRBJ2-1,TRBV20-1,TRBD2,.,CSARALSGRGNEQFF,TGCAGTGCTAGAGCCCTGAGCGGGAGAGGGAATGAGCAGTTCTTC
TRBJ1-6,TRBV6-1,.,.,CASSEFPGGYPGLHF,TGTGCCAGCAGTGAGTTTCCGGGGGGGTATCCCGGCCTCCACTTT
TRBJ1-1,TRBV20-1,.,.,CSARVVAMNAEAFF,TGCAGTGCTAGAGTGGTAGCTATGAATGCTGAAGCTTTCTTT
TRBJ1-4,TRBV5-1,.,few,CASSLQRATNEKLFF,TGCGCCAGCAGCTTACAAAGAGCAACTAATGAAAAACTGTTTTTT
TRBJ1-1,TRBV29-1,.,.,CSVEGLRANTEAFF,TGCAGCGTTGAAGGCCTGCGGGCGAACACTGAAGCTTTCTTT
TRBJ2-1,TRBV25-1,.,.,CASSEYNAGREQFF,TGTGCCAGCAGTGAATATAATGCGGGGCGTGAGCAGTTCTTC
TRBJ1-1,TRBV10-3,.,.,CAISEWQNTEAFF,TGTGCCATCAGTGAATGGCAGAACACTGAAGCTTTCTTT
TRBJ2-5,TRBV20-1,TRBD2,few,CSAPKRGEAQYF,TGCAGTGCACCGAAGCGGGGGGAGGCCCAGTACTTC
TRBJ2-2,TRBV6-2/TRBV6-3,TRBD2,.,CANRVAGVYTGELFF,TGTGCCAACAGAGTAGCGGGGGTTTACACCGGGGAGCTGTTTTTT
TRBJ1-6,TRBV30,.,.,CAWENNSPLHF,TGTGCTTGGGAAAACAATTCACCCCTCCACTTT
TRBJ2-1,TRBV20-1,.,.,CSARDQFALAVNEQFF,TGCAGTGCTAGAGATCAATTCGCTCTAGCTGTTAATGAGCAGTTCTTC
TRBJ1-5,TRBV12-3/TRBV12-4,.,.,CASSFFTGGGQPQHF,TGTGCCAGCAGTTTTTTTACGGGGGGTGGGCAGCCCCAGCATTTT
TRBJ2-7,TRBV12-5,.,few,CASGLVLSDYYEQYF,TGTGCTAGTGGCCTCGTACTAAGCGACTACTACGAGCAGTACTTC
TRBJ1-1,TRBV20-1,.,.,CSARRTGPYTEAFF,TGCAGTGCTAGAAGGACTGGGCCCTACACTGAAGCTTTCTTT
TRBJ2-2,TRBV27,TRBD1,.,CASSLSTGGRGELFF,TGTGCCAGCAGTTTATCGACAGGGGGGAGAGGGGAGCTGTTTTTT
TRBJ1-1,TRBV4-3,.,few,CASSQVGGSNTEAFF,TGCGCCAGCAGCCAAGTAGGCGGCTCGAACACTGAAGCTTTCTTT
TRBJ2-2,TRBV7-3,TRBD2,.,CASSPAGLNTGELFF,TGTGCCAGCAGCCCAGCGGGACTTAACACCGGGGAGCTGTTTTTT
TRBJ2-7,TRBV9,.,.,CASSSSWEQYF,TGTGCCAGCAGCAGTAGCTGGGAGCAGTACTTC
TRBJ2-4,TRBV5-5,.,.,CASSLGTSALLAKNIQYF,TGTGCCAGCAGCCTTGGGACATCAGCCCTCCTAGCCAAAAACATTCAGTACTTC
TRBJ2-1,TRBV7-8,.,.,CASSLYGGNERFF,TGTGCCAGCAGCTTGTACGGGGGCAATGAGCGGTTCTTC
TRBJ2-6,TRBV4-3,.,.,CASSLHQRSSGANVLTF,TGCGCCAGCAGCCTCCACCAGAGAAGCTCTGGGGCCAACGTCCTGACTTTC
TRBJ1-5,TRBV6-2/TRBV6-3,TRBD1,.,CASSGSTGFGGSQHF,TGTGCCAGCAGTGGCTCGACAGGGTTTGGGGGGTCGCAGCATTTT
TRBJ2-7,TRBV25-1,TRBD1,.,CVSSPRTGKMEAYEQYF,TGTGTCAGCAGCCCACGGACAGGGAAAATGGAGGCCTACGAGCAGTACTTC
TRBJ2-1,TRBV20-1,.,.,CSARADRPIYNEQFF,TGCAGTGCTAGAGCAGACAGACCTATCTACAATGAGCAGTTCTTC
TRBJ1-2,TRBV7-9,.,.,CASSPPFTGVGDGYTF,TGTGCCAGCAGCCCTCCTTTTACAGGCGTGGGCGATGGCTACACCTTC
TRBJ2-7,TRBV20-1,.,few,CSAHLRGALSYEQYF,TGCAGTGCCCATCTCAGGGGGGCCCTCTCCTACGAGCAGTACTTC
TRBJ2-1,TRBV12-3/TRBV12-4,.,.,CASSLAVGQGGTEQFF,TGTGCCAGCAGTTTAGCGGTGGGGCAGGGTGGTACTGAGCAGTTCTTC
TRBJ1-2,TRBV20-1,.,.,CSARTRPFGASNYGYTF,TGCAGTGCTAGAACCCGCCCGTTCGGGGCCTCTAACTATGGCTACACCTTC